This T cell receptor (beta chain) was identified during a study of blood T cell repertoires in COVID-19 (dated by TCRdb to 2019 to 2021). Looking at the study overall: The collaborator samples originated in the United States, Italy and Spain and spanned the acute and convalescent phases of COVID-19. The prospective study material was composed of cDNA or gDNA derived from T cells, B-cell-depleted T cells, or PBMCs. Subjects who had been exposed to COVID-19, were actively infected with it, or had recovered from it provided the deeply sampled blood TCRbeta repertoires that made up the dataset. The repertoires were made available in a free public database intended to serve as a resource for research on the immune response to SARS-CoV-2. The samples were drawn from two sources: the first 160 participants of the ongoing ImmuneRACE study, and approximately 1,300 subjects contributed by 6 global collaborators. Nearly every sample came with metadata listing a de-identified subject ID, COVID-19 status, age in years and sex. Where HLA class I and class II types were available, the types were taken from metadata supplied by the sample provider, not from assay-based typing. Beyond this particular receptor, the publication reports: The amount of clinical and demographic metadata varied by source and participant and was provided uncurated.

With regard to this clone: Its specific antigen is unknown. The record has no base qualities; no much larger clone is one base away.

The immunoSEQ Assay, a bias-controlled multiplex PCR, was used to amplify TCRbeta CDR3 regions from genomic DNA. Concerning the study's data processing: Within the assay, amplification of reference gene primers was used to estimate how many nucleated cells each sample contained. To quantify the absolute abundance of each unique TCRbeta CDR3 rearrangement, sequence reads were collapsed and filtered. For each sample, productive Simpson clonality was calculated by taking the square root of Simpson's diversity index across productive rearrangements. TCRdb took over this immuneACCESS table, retaining in-frame rearrangements with V and J assigned. Such tables are incomplete; in checked studies, under half of the missing clones stem from an unresolved V gene, and the remainder is unexplained. V and J calls and clone size follow that table, whereas D and trimming were derived from the DNA. This sample is represented by a few hundred thousand clones; nearly 90% of them were singletons. 4.5% to 7% of the sample rests with the top ten.

Looking up the germline V gene yields CDR1 MNHEY and CDR2 SVGAGI. At the junction V is shortened by 0 bases and J by 6 bases, with 12 bases in between. The CDR3 contains 15 residues, cysteine and phenylalanine counted. Only the CDR3 portion is preserved as DNA: 45 bases, with reading frame beginning at the first base. Participants in the prospective study were enrolled through a virtual design, were aged roughly 18 to 100 years, and lived in some 24 United States geographic areas. Cohort assignment in the prospective study relied on participant-reported clinical history from a screening survey and a study questionnaire. Recovered participants in ImmuneRACE Cohort 3 were defined as having two consecutive negative NP/OP PCR tests, clearance from a healthcare professional, or resolution of symptoms. In the prospective study, mobile phlebotomists collected whole blood, serum and a nasopharyngeal or oropharyngeal swab from each participant. Over a roughly 2-month period, participants in the prospective study had the option of providing additional blood draws and questionnaires. Before DNA extraction, blood samples from the prospective study were shipped at room temperature or frozen.

Sequences were obtained from PBMCs or T cells enriched from blood (not recorded which). The chain couples TRBV6-5 to TRBJ1-5; TRBD1 might be the D gene, on 5 matching bases. This clonotype was sampled from a woman in her 30s who had recovered from COVID-19. The DNA reads as follows: TGTGCCAGCAGTTACTCGGGGGGGGATCGTCAGCCCCAGCATTTT. Translated, it reads CASSYSGGDRQPQHF.